The rows below give T cell receptor beta chains drawn from one sample of a study of vaccination effects on CD4 cells after COVID-19. Data came from immunoSEQ multiplex PCR; TCRdb stores just in-frame clones and leaves some out. The table shows approximately 37,000 clones, with over 60% occurring only once. The antigens for these receptors are not known. The sequences come from CD4+ T cells from PBMCs cultured with a peptide pool, collected before COVID-19 vaccination. The receptors derive from a human donor who had a prior SARS-CoV-2 infection. CDR3s include the opening cysteine and the closing phenylalanine or tryptophan. The order of the fields is J gene, D gene, V gene, clone size, CDR3 DNA, CDR3 protein. D genes are given only for firm matches. The size of a clone is reported for some rows only, either as once, few or many, or as a class for expanded clones.

j_call: TRBJ1-1; d_call: NA; v_call: TRBV5-1; clone_size: NA; cdr3_nt: TGCGCCAGCAGCTCCGACGTGAACACTGAAGCTTTCTTT; cdr3_aa: CASSSDVNTEAFF
j_call: TRBJ2-2; d_call: TRBD2; v_call: TRBV5-1; clone_size: NA; cdr3_nt: TGCGCCAGCAGCTTGCCCGACTCCGGGACTAGCGGGAGAGGCGATTCCGGGGAGCTGTTTTTT; cdr3_aa: CASSLPDSGTSGRGDSGELFF
j_call: TRBJ1-3; d_call: NA; v_call: TRBV5-1; clone_size: NA; cdr3_nt: TGCGCCAGCAGCTTGGACAGTGAAGGAAACACCATATATTTT; cdr3_aa: CASSLDSEGNTIYF
j_call: TRBJ2-5; d_call: NA; v_call: TRBV18; clone_size: NA; cdr3_nt: TGTGCCAGCTCACCGGCCAGGGGCCTCGAGACCCAGTACTTC; cdr3_aa: CASSPARGLETQYF
j_call: TRBJ2-5; d_call: TRBD2; v_call: TRBV5-1; clone_size: NA; cdr3_nt: TGCGCCAGCAGCTTGGTACCCCGACTAGCGGGGAATCAAGAGACCCAGTACTTC; cdr3_aa: CASSLVPRLAGNQETQYF
j_call: TRBJ1-1; d_call: NA; v_call: TRBV7-3; clone_size: NA; cdr3_nt: TGTGCCAGCAGTCCTTTCGGGACACTGAACACTGAAGCTTTCTTT; cdr3_aa: CASSPFGTLNTEAFF
j_call: TRBJ2-7; d_call: TRBD2; v_call: TRBV29-1; clone_size: NA; cdr3_nt: TGCAGCGTTTCCTTGGGGGGGTCCTACTCCTACGAGCAGTACTTC; cdr3_aa: CSVSLGGSYSYEQYF
j_call: TRBJ2-1; d_call: NA; v_call: TRBV29-1; clone_size: NA; cdr3_nt: TGCAGCGTCGGCTTCTCCTACAATGAGCAGTTCTTC; cdr3_aa: CSVGFSYNEQFF
j_call: TRBJ1-3; d_call: NA; v_call: TRBV7-2; clone_size: NA; cdr3_nt: TGTGCCAGCAGCTTTGCAAGAGGGAACACCATATATTTT; cdr3_aa: CASSFARGNTIYF
j_call: TRBJ2-3; d_call: NA; v_call: TRBV9; clone_size: few; cdr3_nt: TGTGCCAGCAGCCGCTCGGGACAATACACAGATACGCAGTATTTT; cdr3_aa: CASSRSGQYTDTQYF
j_call: TRBJ2-1; d_call: TRBD2; v_call: TRBV6-5; clone_size: NA; cdr3_nt: TGTGCCAGCAGTTCTAGCGGGGGGGCCTTCAATGAGCAGTTCTTC; cdr3_aa: CASSSSGGAFNEQFF
j_call: TRBJ2-2; d_call: TRBD2; v_call: TRBV19; clone_size: NA; cdr3_nt: TGTGCCAGTAGTAGCGGGGGAGAGCCCGGGGAGCTGTTTTTT; cdr3_aa: CASSSGGEPGELFF
j_call: TRBJ2-7; d_call: NA; v_call: TRBV2; clone_size: NA; cdr3_nt: TGTGCCAGCAGTGAAGATCGGGGCGACGAGCAGTACTTC; cdr3_aa: CASSEDRGDEQYF
j_call: TRBJ2-1; d_call: NA; v_call: TRBV9; clone_size: few; cdr3_nt: TGTGCCAGCAGCGTAGACCTAGGTTACAATGAGCAGTTCTTC; cdr3_aa: CASSVDLGYNEQFF
j_call: TRBJ2-3; d_call: NA; v_call: TRBV12-3/TRBV12-4; clone_size: NA; cdr3_nt: TGTGCCAGCAGTCCCAGACTAGATACGCAGTATTTT; cdr3_aa: CASSPRLDTQYF
j_call: TRBJ2-2; d_call: TRBD1; v_call: TRBV14; clone_size: NA; cdr3_nt: TGTGCCAGCAGCGGACAGGGTTTCTCCGGGGAGCTGTTTTTT; cdr3_aa: CASSGQGFSGELFF
j_call: TRBJ2-1; d_call: NA; v_call: TRBV5-1; clone_size: NA; cdr3_nt: TGCGCCAGCAGCTTGGTGAACAATGAGCAGTTCTTC; cdr3_aa: CASSLVNNEQFF
j_call: TRBJ1-2; d_call: TRBD1; v_call: TRBV5-6; clone_size: NA; cdr3_nt: TGTGCCAGCAGCCCCATCCCGGGACAGGGAAACTATGGCTACACCTTC; cdr3_aa: CASSPIPGQGNYGYTF
j_call: TRBJ2-5; d_call: TRBD2; v_call: TRBV6-2/TRBV6-3; clone_size: NA; cdr3_nt: TGTGCCAGCAGTTTAATTGAGCGGGAGATCCAAGAGACCCAGTACTTC; cdr3_aa: CASSLIEREIQETQYF
j_call: TRBJ2-2; d_call: NA; v_call: TRBV4-2; clone_size: NA; cdr3_nt: TGTGCCAGCAGCCTACGGACTGATAACACCGGGGAGCTGTTTTTT; cdr3_aa: CASSLRTDNTGELFF
j_call: TRBJ2-1; d_call: TRBD2; v_call: TRBV7-3; clone_size: once; cdr3_nt: TGTGCCAGCAGCTTGGCGGGACTAGCGGGGAACTACAATGAGCAGTTCTTC; cdr3_aa: CASSLAGLAGNYNEQFF
j_call: TRBJ2-7; d_call: TRBD1; v_call: TRBV6-2/TRBV6-3; clone_size: NA; cdr3_nt: TGTGCCAGCAGCCGAGGACAGGGGGCCTCCTACGAGCAGTACTTC; cdr3_aa: CASSRGQGASYEQYF
j_call: TRBJ1-1; d_call: NA; v_call: TRBV5-6; clone_size: NA; cdr3_nt: TGTGCCAGCAGCTTTTATTGGGAAGGGGCGAACACTGAAGCTTTCTTT; cdr3_aa: CASSFYWEGANTEAFF
j_call: TRBJ1-2; d_call: NA; v_call: TRBV5-6; clone_size: few; cdr3_nt: TGTGCCAGCAGCTGGGTGGGGGTCTCTGGCTACACCTTC; cdr3_aa: CASSWVGVSGYTF
j_call: TRBJ1-1; d_call: NA; v_call: TRBV30; clone_size: NA; cdr3_nt: TGTGCCTGGAGTCCTACCCGGACTTTTACGAACACTGAAGCTTTCTTT; cdr3_aa: CAWSPTRTFTNTEAFF
j_call: TRBJ1-5; d_call: NA; v_call: TRBV19; clone_size: NA; cdr3_nt: TGTGCCAGTAGTATAGAACTACTTGGGGGTCAGCCCCAGCATTTT; cdr3_aa: CASSIELLGGQPQHF
j_call: TRBJ2-3; d_call: NA; v_call: TRBV9; clone_size: once; cdr3_nt: TGTGCCAGCAGCGTAGGTTTTTTGGCCGGGGCGGGTGATACGCAGTATTTT; cdr3_aa: CASSVGFLAGAGDTQYF
j_call: TRBJ2-1; d_call: TRBD2; v_call: TRBV6-6; clone_size: NA; cdr3_nt: TGTGCCAGCAGCCGAAAACTGCGACGGGGAGGGCCGGGGAATGAGCAGTTCTTC; cdr3_aa: CASSRKLRRGGPGNEQFF
j_call: TRBJ1-1; d_call: NA; v_call: TRBV9; clone_size: once; cdr3_nt: TGTGCCAGCAGCGCGACGAGGAACACTGAAGCTTTCTTT; cdr3_aa: CASSATRNTEAFF
j_call: TRBJ2-5; d_call: TRBD2; v_call: TRBV9; clone_size: NA; cdr3_nt: TGTGCCAGCAGCGTTGGTCATCTAGCGGGGTCGCGGGAGACCCAGTACTTC; cdr3_aa: CASSVGHLAGSRETQYF
j_call: TRBJ2-4; d_call: TRBD1; v_call: TRBV15; clone_size: NA; cdr3_nt: TGTGCCACCAGCAGAGGGACAGGGGGCGCTGGAATTCAGTACTTC; cdr3_aa: CATSRGTGGAGIQYF
j_call: TRBJ2-1; d_call: NA; v_call: TRBV5-1; clone_size: NA; cdr3_nt: TGCGCCAGCAGCTTCGTGGGAGGTTACAATGAGCAGTTCTTC; cdr3_aa: CASSFVGGYNEQFF
j_call: TRBJ2-1; d_call: NA; v_call: TRBV2; clone_size: NA; cdr3_nt: TGTGCCAGCATTTTGTTTCAGGGGTCCCCCTACAATGAGCAGTTCTTC; cdr3_aa: CASILFQGSPYNEQFF
j_call: TRBJ2-5; d_call: TRBD2; v_call: TRBV7-2; clone_size: once; cdr3_nt: TGTGCCAGCAGCCCCGGGACTAGCGGGACCTGGGGAGAGACCCAGTACTTC; cdr3_aa: CASSPGTSGTWGETQYF
j_call: TRBJ2-3; d_call: NA; v_call: TRBV7-2; clone_size: few; cdr3_nt: TGTGCCAGCAATTTAAACGCAGATACGCAGTATTTT; cdr3_aa: CASNLNADTQYF
j_call: TRBJ2-1; d_call: TRBD2; v_call: TRBV2; clone_size: NA; cdr3_nt: TGTGCCAGCAGGGGACTAGCGGGAGTGTTGGTCAATGAGCAGTTCTTC; cdr3_aa: CASRGLAGVLVNEQFF
j_call: TRBJ2-1; d_call: TRBD2; v_call: TRBV5-4; clone_size: NA; cdr3_nt: TGTGCCAGCAGCTTGGCCCCTAGCGGGGGGGATCGTGAGCAGTTCTTC; cdr3_aa: CASSLAPSGGDREQFF
j_call: TRBJ2-5; d_call: NA; v_call: TRBV5-6; clone_size: NA; cdr3_nt: TGTGCCAGCAGCACCGCTTGGAGTGAGACCCAGTACTTC; cdr3_aa: CASSTAWSETQYF
j_call: TRBJ2-3; d_call: TRBD1; v_call: TRBV7-3; clone_size: NA; cdr3_nt: TGTGCCAGCAGCTTCCCGACAGGGGGCTCGGGGACAGATACGCAGTATTTT; cdr3_aa: CASSFPTGGSGTDTQYF
j_call: TRBJ1-4; d_call: TRBD1; v_call: TRBV5-5; clone_size: NA; cdr3_nt: TGTGCCAGCAGCTTCAGACAGGGGGCTAATGAAAAACTGTTTTTT; cdr3_aa: CASSFRQGANEKLFF
j_call: TRBJ2-5; d_call: TRBD2; v_call: TRBV5-1; clone_size: few; cdr3_nt: TGCGCCAGCAGACGGACTAGCGGGCAAGAGACCCAGTACTTC; cdr3_aa: CASRRTSGQETQYF
j_call: TRBJ1-1; d_call: NA; v_call: TRBV3-1/TRBV3-2; clone_size: NA; cdr3_nt: TGTGCCAGCAGCCAAGATAGTGCAGTGATGAACACTGAAGCTTTCTTT; cdr3_aa: CASSQDSAVMNTEAFF
j_call: TRBJ2-3; d_call: TRBD2; v_call: TRBV18; clone_size: NA; cdr3_nt: TGTGCCAGCTCACCCGGAGCGGGAAGGTACACAGATACGCAGTATTTT; cdr3_aa: CASSPGAGRYTDTQYF
j_call: TRBJ1-5; d_call: NA; v_call: TRBV5-5; clone_size: NA; cdr3_nt: TGTGCCAGCAGCTTGGTACCGGAGGCAAATAGCAATCAGCCCCAGCATTTT; cdr3_aa: CASSLVPEANSNQPQHF
j_call: TRBJ1-5; d_call: TRBD1; v_call: TRBV7-9; clone_size: NA; cdr3_nt: TGTGCCAGCAGCTTAGGACAGGGGCAGCCCCAGCATTTT; cdr3_aa: CASSLGQGQPQHF
j_call: TRBJ1-6; d_call: NA; v_call: TRBV18; clone_size: NA; cdr3_nt: TGTGCCAGCTCACCTGACACCGATAATTCACCCCTCCACTTT; cdr3_aa: CASSPDTDNSPLHF
j_call: TRBJ2-1; d_call: NA; v_call: TRBV29-1; clone_size: few; cdr3_nt: TGCAGCGTTGGCGGATGGACTGCCTCCTACAATGAGCAGTTCTTC; cdr3_aa: CSVGGWTASYNEQFF
j_call: TRBJ2-7; d_call: NA; v_call: TRBV2; clone_size: NA; cdr3_nt: TGTGCCAGCAGTGTAATCCAGACTCTTGCCTACGAGCAGTACTTC; cdr3_aa: CASSVIQTLAYEQYF
j_call: TRBJ2-2; d_call: NA; v_call: TRBV9; clone_size: NA; cdr3_nt: TGTGCCAGCAGCCCTATTGGACACGCGAACACCGGGGAGCTGTTTTTT; cdr3_aa: CASSPIGHANTGELFF
j_call: TRBJ2-1; d_call: NA; v_call: TRBV6-5; clone_size: NA; cdr3_nt: TGTGCCCTCGATGGGGCACGGAGCTCCTACAATGAGCAGTTCTTC; cdr3_aa: CALDGARSSYNEQFF